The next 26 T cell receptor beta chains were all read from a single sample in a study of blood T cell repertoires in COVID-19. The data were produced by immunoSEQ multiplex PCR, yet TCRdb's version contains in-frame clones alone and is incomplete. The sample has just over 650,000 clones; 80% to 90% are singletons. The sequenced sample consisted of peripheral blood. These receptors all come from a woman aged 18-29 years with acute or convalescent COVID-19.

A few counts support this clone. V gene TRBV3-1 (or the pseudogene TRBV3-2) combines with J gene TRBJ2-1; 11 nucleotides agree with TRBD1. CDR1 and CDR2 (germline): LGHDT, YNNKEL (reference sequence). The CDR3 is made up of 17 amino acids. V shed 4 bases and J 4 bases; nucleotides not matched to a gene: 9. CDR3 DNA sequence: TGTGCCAGCAGCCCTTTGGACAGGGGGCAGGGGTACAATGAGCAGTTCTTC. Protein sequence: CASSPLDRGQGYNEQFF.

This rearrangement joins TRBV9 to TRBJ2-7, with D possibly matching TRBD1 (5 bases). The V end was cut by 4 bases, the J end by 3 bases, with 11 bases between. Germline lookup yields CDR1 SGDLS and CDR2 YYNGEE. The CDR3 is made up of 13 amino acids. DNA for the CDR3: TGTGCCAGCAGCTCAGACAGAGGCTACGAGCAGTACTTC. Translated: CASSSDRGYEQYF.

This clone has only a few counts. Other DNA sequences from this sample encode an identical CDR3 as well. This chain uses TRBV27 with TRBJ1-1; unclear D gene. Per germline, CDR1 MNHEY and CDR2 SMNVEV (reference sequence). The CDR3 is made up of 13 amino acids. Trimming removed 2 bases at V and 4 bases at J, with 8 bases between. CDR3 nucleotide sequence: TGTGCCAGCAGTTTACGGGGAAGCACTGAAGCTTTCTTT. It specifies CASSLRGSTEAFF.

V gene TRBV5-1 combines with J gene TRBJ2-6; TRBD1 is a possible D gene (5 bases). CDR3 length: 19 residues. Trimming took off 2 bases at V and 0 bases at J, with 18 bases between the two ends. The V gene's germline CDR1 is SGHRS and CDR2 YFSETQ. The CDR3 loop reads CASSFTDRQTRSGANVLTF. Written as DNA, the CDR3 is TGCGCCAGCAGCTTTACGGACCGACAGACCCGCTCTGGGGCCAACGTCCTGACTTTC.

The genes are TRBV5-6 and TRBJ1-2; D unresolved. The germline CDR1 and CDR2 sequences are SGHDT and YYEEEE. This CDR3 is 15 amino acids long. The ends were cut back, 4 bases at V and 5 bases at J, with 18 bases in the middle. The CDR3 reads CASSRRSGRRYGYTF. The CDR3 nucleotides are TGTGCCAGCAGCCGTCGAAGCGGAAGGAGGTATGGCTACACCTTC. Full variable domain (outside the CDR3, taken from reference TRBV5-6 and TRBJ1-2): DAGVTQSPTHLIKTRGQQVTLRCSPKSGHDTVSWYQQALGQGPQFIFQYYEEEERQRGNFPDRFSGHQFPNYSSELNVNALLLGDSALYLCASSRRSGRRYGYTFGSGTRLTVV.

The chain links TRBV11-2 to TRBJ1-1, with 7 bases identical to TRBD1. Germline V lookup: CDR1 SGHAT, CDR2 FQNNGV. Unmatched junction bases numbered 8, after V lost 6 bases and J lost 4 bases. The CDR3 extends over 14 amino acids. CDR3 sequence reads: CASRRDRVGTEAFF. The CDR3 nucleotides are TGTGCCAGCAGGAGAGACAGGGTTGGCACTGAAGCTTTCTTT.

In nucleotides, the CDR3 is TGTGCCAGCAGTTTTGACAGAAGTGGAGCTTTCTTT. As protein: CASSFDRSGAFF. The J gene is TRBJ1-1, the V gene TRBV14, with a tentative D call TRBD1 (5 bases). Trimming removed 6 bases at V and 10 bases at J, with 15 bases between. CDR3 length equals 12 residues. Germline V gene lookup returns CDR1 SGHDN and CDR2 FVKESK.

CDR3 sequence: CASGQSGGASYEQYF. In nucleotides, the CDR3 is TGTGCCAGCGGACAAAGCGGGGGGGCCTCCTACGAGCAGTACTTC. V and J are TRBV6-5 and TRBJ2-7; TRBD2 aligns across 10 bases. Germline loops: CDR1 MNHEY, CDR2 SVGAGI. V lost 8 bases and J lost 0; bases outside the gene matches: 7. CDR3 length equals 15 residues.

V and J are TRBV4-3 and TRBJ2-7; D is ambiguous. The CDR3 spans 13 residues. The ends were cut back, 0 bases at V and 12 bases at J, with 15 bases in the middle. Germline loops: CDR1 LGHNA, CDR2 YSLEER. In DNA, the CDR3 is TGCGCCAGCAGCCAAGACACAGCTTTGGTTCCGTACTTC. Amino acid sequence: CASSQDTALVPYF.

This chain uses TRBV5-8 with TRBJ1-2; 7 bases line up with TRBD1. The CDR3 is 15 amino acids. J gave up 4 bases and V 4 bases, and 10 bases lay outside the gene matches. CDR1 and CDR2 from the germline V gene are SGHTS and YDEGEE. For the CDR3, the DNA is TGTGCCAGCAGCCACAGGGGACCGAATTCCTATGGCTACACCTTC. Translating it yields CASSHRGPNSYGYTF.

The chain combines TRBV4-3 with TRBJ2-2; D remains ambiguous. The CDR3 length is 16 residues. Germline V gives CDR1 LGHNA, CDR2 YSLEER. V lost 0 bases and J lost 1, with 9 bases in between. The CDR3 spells CASSQDRVWNTGELFF. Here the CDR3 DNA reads TGCGCCAGCAGCCAAGATCGGGTTTGGAACACCGGGGAGCTGTTTTTT.

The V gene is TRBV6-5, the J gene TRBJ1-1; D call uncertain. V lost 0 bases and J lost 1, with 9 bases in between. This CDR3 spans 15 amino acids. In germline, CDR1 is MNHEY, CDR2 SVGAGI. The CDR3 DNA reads TGTGCCAGCAGTTACTCTTTGGAGGGGAACACTGAAGCTTTCTTT. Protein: CASSYSLEGNTEAFF.

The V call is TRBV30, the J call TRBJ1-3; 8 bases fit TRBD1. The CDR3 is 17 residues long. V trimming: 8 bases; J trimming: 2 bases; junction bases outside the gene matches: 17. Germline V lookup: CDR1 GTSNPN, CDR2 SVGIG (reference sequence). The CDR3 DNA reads TGTGCCAGAAGGACAGGGAAGGCGGTTGTTCCTGGAAACACCATATATTTT. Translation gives CARRTGKAVVPGNTIYF.

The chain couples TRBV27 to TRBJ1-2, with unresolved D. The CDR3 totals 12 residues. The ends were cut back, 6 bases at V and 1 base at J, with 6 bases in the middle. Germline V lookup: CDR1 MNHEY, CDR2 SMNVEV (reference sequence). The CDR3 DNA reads TGTGCCAGCAGAGCCCTTAACTATGGCTACACCTTC. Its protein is CASRALNYGYTF.

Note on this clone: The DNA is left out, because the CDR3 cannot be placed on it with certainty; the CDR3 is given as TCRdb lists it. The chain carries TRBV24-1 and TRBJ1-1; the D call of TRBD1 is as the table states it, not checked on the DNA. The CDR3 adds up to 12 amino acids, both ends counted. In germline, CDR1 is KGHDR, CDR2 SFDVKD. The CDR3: CATSVPGRQPFF.

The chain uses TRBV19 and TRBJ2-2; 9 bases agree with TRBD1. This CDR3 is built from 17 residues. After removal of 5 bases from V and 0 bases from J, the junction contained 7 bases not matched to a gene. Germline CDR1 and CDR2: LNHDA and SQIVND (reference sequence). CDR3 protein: CASSAQRQGANTGELFF. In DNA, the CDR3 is TGTGCCAGTAGTGCCCAAAGACAGGGGGCGAACACCGGGGAGCTGTTTTTT. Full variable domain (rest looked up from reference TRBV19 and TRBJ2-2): DGGITQSPKYLFRKEGQNVTLSCEQNLNHDAMYWYRQDPGQGLRLIYYSQIVNDFQKGDIAEGYSVSREKKESFPLTVTSAQKNPTAFYLCASSAQRQGANTGELFFGEGSRLTVL.

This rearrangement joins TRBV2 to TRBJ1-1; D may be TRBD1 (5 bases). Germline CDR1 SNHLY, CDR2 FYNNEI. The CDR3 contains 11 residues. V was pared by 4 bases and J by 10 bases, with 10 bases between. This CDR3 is CASSARQIAFF. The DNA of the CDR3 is TGTGCCAGCAGTGCGCGACAGATAGCTTTCTTT.

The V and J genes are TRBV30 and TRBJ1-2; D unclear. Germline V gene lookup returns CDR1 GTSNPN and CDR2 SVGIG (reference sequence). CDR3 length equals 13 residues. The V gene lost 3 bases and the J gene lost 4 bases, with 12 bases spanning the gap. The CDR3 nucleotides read TGTGCCTGGAGCTCCTCTTATATCTATGGCTACACCTTC. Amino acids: CAWSSSYIYGYTF. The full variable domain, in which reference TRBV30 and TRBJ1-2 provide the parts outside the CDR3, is SQTIHQWPATLVQPVGSPLSLECTVEGTSNPNLYWYRQAAGRGLQLLFYSVGIGQISSEVPQNLSASRPQDRQFILSSKKLLLSDSGFYLCAWSSSYIYGYTFGSGTRLTVV.

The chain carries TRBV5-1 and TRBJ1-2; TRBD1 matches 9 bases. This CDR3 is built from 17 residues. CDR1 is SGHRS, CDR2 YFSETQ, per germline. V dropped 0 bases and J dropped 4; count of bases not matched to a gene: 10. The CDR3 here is CASSLGLRDRELYGYTF. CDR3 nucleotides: TGCGCCAGCAGCTTGGGGCTCCGGGACAGGGAGCTCTATGGCTACACCTTC.

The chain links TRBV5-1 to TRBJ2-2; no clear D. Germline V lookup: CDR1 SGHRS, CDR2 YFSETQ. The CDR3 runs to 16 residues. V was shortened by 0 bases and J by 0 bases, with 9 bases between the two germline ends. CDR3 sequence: CASSLAGGTNTGELFF. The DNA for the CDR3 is TGCGCCAGCAGCTTGGCTGGCGGTACGAACACCGGGGAGCTGTTTTTT.

CDR3 region: CASSFLGQDYGYTF. The CDR3 DNA is TGCGCCAGCAGCTTCTTGGGACAGGATTATGGCTACACCTTC. The chain is built from TRBV5-1 and TRBJ1-2; 8 bases fit TRBD1. Trimming cost V 2 bases and J 5 bases; bases outside gene matches: 5. Germline values: CDR1 SGHRS, CDR2 YFSETQ. This CDR3 contains 14 residues.

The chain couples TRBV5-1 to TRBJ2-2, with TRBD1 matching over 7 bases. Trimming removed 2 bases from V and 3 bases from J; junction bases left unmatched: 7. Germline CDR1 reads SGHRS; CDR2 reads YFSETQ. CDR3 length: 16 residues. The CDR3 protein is CASSFRGQTYTGELFF. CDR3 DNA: TGCGCCAGCAGCTTTCGGGGACAGACCTACACCGGGGAGCTGTTTTTT.

The CDR3 DNA reads as TGTGCCACCAGCAGAGATAGGATAGGGACAGGGGTTATGAACACTGAAGCTTTCTTT. Protein sequence: CATSRDRIGTGVMNTEAFF. The gene calls are TRBV15 and TRBJ1-1; 10 nucleotides agree with TRBD1. Germline-derived CDR1 and CDR2 are LNHNV and YYDKDF (reference sequence). V trimming: 0 bases; J trimming: 0 bases; junction bases outside the gene matches: 10. This CDR3 is 19 amino acids long.

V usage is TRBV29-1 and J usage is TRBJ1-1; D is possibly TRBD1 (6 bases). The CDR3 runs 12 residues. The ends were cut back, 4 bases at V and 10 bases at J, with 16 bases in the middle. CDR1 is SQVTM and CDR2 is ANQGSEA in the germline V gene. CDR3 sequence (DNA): TGCAGCGTTGCCCAGACAGGCGTCGGAGCTTTCTTT. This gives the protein CSVAQTGVGAFF.

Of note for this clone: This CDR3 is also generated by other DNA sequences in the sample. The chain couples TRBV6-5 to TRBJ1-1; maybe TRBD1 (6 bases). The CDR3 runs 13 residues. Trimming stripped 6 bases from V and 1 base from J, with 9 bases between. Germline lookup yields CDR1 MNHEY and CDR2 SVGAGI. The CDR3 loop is CASSSQGNTEAFF. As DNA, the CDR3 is TGTGCCAGCAGCTCACAGGGGAACACTGAAGCTTTCTTT.

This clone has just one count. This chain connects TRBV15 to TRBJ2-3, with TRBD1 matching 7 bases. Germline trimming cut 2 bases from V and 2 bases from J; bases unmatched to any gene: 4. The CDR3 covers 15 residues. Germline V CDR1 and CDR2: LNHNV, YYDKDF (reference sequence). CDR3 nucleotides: TGTGCCACCAGCAGACGGACAGGACTCACAGATACGCAGTATTTT. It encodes CATSRRTGLTDTQYF.